This entry is about one T cell receptor (beta chain). Profiling relied on immunoSEQ multiplex PCR, and the TCRdb table lists in-frame clones only, not all of them. The sample has 250,000 to 300,000 clones; 86% are singletons. This sample is part of a study of blood T cell repertoires in COVID-19. Study in general: Samples of COVID-19 (acute and convalescent) were obtained from the United States, Italy and Spain.

Germline V gene lookup returns CDR1 WSHSY and CDR2 SAAADI. The CDR3 consists of 14 residues. V lost 5 bases to trimming and J lost 2 bases; unmatched junction nucleotides: 3. The sample was peripheral blood. The sequence was obtained from a woman aged 70-85 years with COVID-19, enrolled during active disease. J is TRBJ2-4 and V is TRBV10-2, with 7 positions matching TRBD1. CDR3 in DNA: TGCGCCAGCAGTCCGACAGGGACCAAAAACATTCAGTACTTC. It translates to CASSPTGTKNIQYF.